These 14 T cell receptor beta chains were all obtained from the same sample, sequenced in a study of blood T cell repertoires in COVID-19. The method was immunoSEQ multiplex PCR; TCRdb's version includes in-frame clones alone and lacks a portion of them. The repertoire has 250,000 to 350,000 clones, roughly 88% of them found once; the top ten carry about 3%. The sequenced sample was peripheral blood. Source of these receptors: a woman in her twenties or thirties with active or convalescent COVID-19.

The V call is TRBV24-1, the J call TRBJ2-1; 9 nucleotides line up with TRBD1. The CDR3 is made up of 14 amino acids. Trimming took 9 bases from V and 6 from J; bases not matched to a gene: 8. Per germline, CDR1 KGHDR and CDR2 SFDVKD. CDR3 region: CATAGTGQGNEQFF. In DNA form, the CDR3 reads TGTGCCACCGCAGGGACAGGGCAGGGCAATGAGCAGTTCTTC.

This chain links TRBV18 with TRBJ1-2, with TRBD1 identical over 10 bases. The CDR3 loop spans 19 amino acids. The germline V gene has CDR1 KGHSH and CDR2 LQKENI. The trim removed 2 bases at V and 2 bases at J, leaving 14 bases unmatched. This chain's CDR3 is CASSPTRQGARAGNYGYTF. The CDR3 region has the DNA TGTGCCAGCTCACCAACGAGACAGGGGGCGCGGGCAGGGAACTATGGCTACACCTTC.

The V and J genes are TRBV5-1 and TRBJ2-5; TRBD2 agrees at 14 bases. Germline V lookup: CDR1 SGHRS, CDR2 YFSETQ. This CDR3 is built from 16 residues. J was trimmed by 5 bases and V by 4 bases; bases with no gene match: 7. The CDR3 DNA follows: TGCGCCAGCAGCCAGACTAGCGGGGGGGCATGGGAGACCCAGTACTTC. Translating it yields CASSQTSGGAWETQYF.

The chain combines TRBV30 with TRBJ2-3; the D gene is possibly TRBD2 (7 bases). This CDR3 is built from 16 residues. The V end was cut by 0 bases, the J end by 2 bases, with 15 bases between. Per the germline V gene, CDR1 is GTSNPN and CDR2 is SVGIG (reference sequence). Here the CDR3 DNA reads TGTGCCTGGAGTGTAGGGCTGCGGGGGCTCACAGATACGCAGTATTTT. Residues: CAWSVGLRGLTDTQYF.

The rearrangement links TRBV30 to TRBJ2-7; tentative D call: TRBD1 (5 bases). Trimming removed 4 bases from V and 2 bases from J, with 12 bases in between. Germline CDR1 is GTSNPN and CDR2 is SVGIG (reference sequence). CDR3 length: 13 amino acids. The CDR3 DNA sequence: TGTGCCTGGAATGTGGGGCTGGCCTACGAGCAGTACTTC. Protein product: CAWNVGLAYEQYF. Full variable domain (remainder filled in from reference TRBV30 and TRBJ2-7): SQTIHQWPATLVQPVGSPLSLECTVEGTSNPNLYWYRQAAGRGLQLLFYSVGIGQISSEVPQNLSASRPQDRQFILSSKKLLLSDSGFYLCAWNVGLAYEQYFGPGTRLTVT.

This clone was seen only once. The chain employs TRBV5-1 and TRBJ2-1, with 9 bases fitting TRBD1. The CDR3 extends over 16 amino acids. V trimming: 5 bases; J trimming: 0 bases; junction bases outside the gene matches: 6. The germline gives CDR1 SGHRS, CDR2 YFSETQ. The chain's CDR3 is CASSKDRGSSYNEQFF. DNA of the CDR3: TGCGCCAGCAGTAAGGACAGGGGTTCCTCCTACAATGAGCAGTTCTTC.

This CDR3 reads CASTWWANSPLHF. Written as DNA, the CDR3 is TGTGCCAGCACCTGGTGGGCTAATTCACCCCTCCACTTT. This chain links TRBV28 with TRBJ1-6; D ambiguous. The CDR3 runs 13 residues. Germline CDR1 reads MDHEN; CDR2 reads SYDVKM. V lost 7 bases to trimming and J lost 6 bases, with 10 bases between them.

The chain joins TRBV9 to TRBJ1-1; no reliable D call. V was shortened by 0 bases and J by 1 base, with 7 bases between the two germline ends. This CDR3 comprises 14 residues. Germline V gene lookup returns CDR1 SGDLS and CDR2 YYNGEE. CDR3 loop: CASSVGNRNTEAFF. CDR3 coding DNA: TGTGCCAGCAGCGTAGGTAACAGGAACACTGAAGCTTTCTTT.

The gene calls are TRBV9 and TRBJ2-7; 11 bases fit TRBD2. This CDR3 contains 15 residues. Germline V gene data show CDR1 as SGDLS and CDR2 as YYNGEE. Trimming removed 2 bases from V and 4 bases from J; junction bases left unmatched: 5. The CDR3 protein is CASSVSGGAQYEQYF. For the CDR3, the DNA is TGTGCCAGCAGCGTTAGCGGGGGGGCCCAGTACGAGCAGTACTTC.

The J gene is TRBJ2-4, the V gene TRBV18; 8 nucleotides match TRBD2. From germline, CDR1 is KGHSH and CDR2 LQKENI. The CDR3 is 16 amino acids. Trimming removed 6 bases from V and 0 bases from J; junction bases left unmatched: 7. The CDR3 DNA reads TGTGCCAGCTCCCCAGATCGGGGGGGAGCCAAAAACATTCAGTACTTC. It is translated as CASSPDRGGAKNIQYF.

V and J are TRBV19 and TRBJ2-3; 9 bases fit TRBD2. The CDR3 loop spans 18 amino acids. Germline CDR1 is LNHDA and CDR2 is SQIVND (reference sequence). With 5 bases clipped from V and 3 bases from J, the junction kept 15 bases outside the gene matches. This CDR3 is CASSPRHRASGVTDTQYF. CDR3 bases: TGTGCCAGTAGTCCCCGTCATAGGGCTAGCGGGGTAACAGATACGCAGTATTTT.

A single count supports this clone. The rearrangement links TRBV19 to TRBJ1-3; D gene uncertain. V dropped 6 bases and J dropped 0 bases, with 15 bases sitting between them. In germline, CDR1 is LNHDA, CDR2 SQIVND (reference sequence). The CDR3 consists of 16 residues. CDR3 bases: TGTGCCAGTAGGACTGCGGGCCTAATCTCTGGAAACACCATATATTTT. Translated: CASRTAGLISGNTIYF. Filled out from reference TRBV19 and TRBJ1-3, the complete variable domain reads DGGITQSPKYLFRKEGQNVTLSCEQNLNHDAMYWYRQDPGQGLRLIYYSQIVNDFQKGDIAEGYSVSREKKESFPLTVTSAQKNPTAFYLCASRTAGLISGNTIYFGEGSWLTVV.

The genes are TRBV29-1 and TRBJ1-3; D is undetermined. Germline CDR1 SQVTM, CDR2 ANQGSEA. The CDR3 loop spans 12 amino acids. Trimming took 4 bases from V and 1 from J, leaving 5 bases between them. DNA for the CDR3: TGCAGCGTTGCAATGTCTGGAAACACCATATATTTT. Its protein is CSVAMSGNTIYF.

There are a few counts of this clone. The chain recombines TRBV6-5 with TRBJ1-2; 7 bases are shared with TRBD1. CDR1 is MNHEY, CDR2 SVGAGI, per germline. Germline trimming cut 4 bases from V and 0 bases from J; bases unmatched to any gene: 8. The CDR3 sequence is 16 residues long. This CDR3 reads CASSSLDRAPNYGYTF. CDR3 sequence (DNA): TGTGCCAGCAGTTCCCTCGACAGGGCCCCTAACTATGGCTACACCTTC.